The 16 T cell receptor beta chains listed next were all sequenced from one sample in a study of OX40 agonist ivuxolimab in advanced cancers. Assay: immunoSEQ multiplex PCR; the TCRdb copy retains only in-frame clones and omits some. The sample records 60,000 to 75,000 clones, around 88% being singletons. This material consisted of CD4+ or CD8+ T cells sorted from blood, taken in a trial of the OX40 agonist ivuxolimab. Receptors were obtained from an adult with an advanced solid tumor such as melanoma, head and neck, liver or kidney cancer.

This clone was recorded once. The J gene is TRBJ2-7, the V gene TRBV28; either TRBD1 or TRBD2 may supply D (5 bases each). The germline V gene encodes CDR1 MDHEN and CDR2 SYDVKM. The CDR3 extends over 15 amino acids. Trimming removed 5 bases from V and 9 bases from J, with 23 bases in between. DNA for the CDR3: TGTGCCAGCAGTACCACCTCGTTTTTCCGGGACGGGCAGTACTTC. Translated: CASSTTSFFRDGQYF.

The rearrangement links TRBV7-2 to TRBJ2-2, with 9 bases lining up with TRBD1. Germline CDR1 is SGHTA and CDR2 is FQGNSA. V trimming: 6 bases; J trimming: 7 bases; junction bases outside the gene matches: 9. The CDR3 consists of 15 residues. CDR3 residues: CASRGTGTRSGELFF. The CDR3 nucleotides are TGTGCCAGCAGGGGGACAGGGACCCGTAGCGGGGAGCTGTTTTTT.

Written as DNA, the CDR3 is TGTGCCAGCAGTTTATACAATGAGCAGTTCTTC. Its translation: CASSLYNEQFF. V is TRBV28 and J is TRBJ2-1; D call uncertain. Germline CDR1 reads MDHEN; CDR2 reads SYDVKM. The CDR3 has 11 residues. The ends were cut back, 1 base at V and 5 bases at J, with 0 bases in the middle.

J is TRBJ1-2 and V is TRBV10-3, with D possibly TRBD1 on 6 matching bases. Germline V gives CDR1 ENHRY, CDR2 SYGVKD. The CDR3 runs 15 residues. Trimming removed 2 bases from V and 7 bases from J, with 17 bases in between. The CDR3 bases are TGTGCCATCAGTGAGGGCCCAGTCAGGGGCCGTGGCTACACCTTC. Its translation: CAISEGPVRGRGYTF.

The V and J genes are TRBV11-2 and TRBJ2-1; the match to TRBD2 covers 11 bases. V dropped 5 bases and J dropped 9; count of bases not matched to a gene: 9. The germline V gene has CDR1 SGHAT and CDR2 FQNNGV. The CDR3 has 15 amino acids. DNA of the CDR3: TGTGCCAGCAGCCTAAATAGCGGGAGGGCCATTGAGCAGTTCTTC. This codes for CASSLNSGRAIEQFF.

The chain employs TRBV28 and TRBJ2-7; 10 bases are shared with TRBD2. From germline, CDR1 is MDHEN and CDR2 SYDVKM. The CDR3 spans 15 residues. With 6 bases clipped from V and 3 bases from J, the junction kept 8 bases outside the gene matches. The CDR3 reads CASRGGLADLYEQYF. The CDR3 DNA reads as TGTGCCAGCAGGGGAGGACTAGCGGACCTCTACGAGCAGTACTTC. Together with reference TRBV28 and TRBJ2-7, the CDR3 gives the full variable domain: DVKVTQSSRYLVKRTGEKVFLECVQDMDHENMFWYRQDPGLGLRLIYFSYDVKMKEKGDIPEGYSVSREKKERFSLILESASTNQTSMYLCASRGGLADLYEQYFGPGTRLTVT.

With regard to this clone: The junction does not match germline at one end; this may be a read error. V is TRBV11-2 and J is TRBJ1-6, with 8 positions matching TRBD1. Per germline, CDR1 SGHAT and CDR2 FQNNGV. The CDR3 extends over 12 amino acids. The CDR3 DNA reads TGTGCCAGCAGCTTAGATAGGACAGGGCCAAGCTTT. Translation gives CASSLDRTGPSF.

This chain links TRBV30 with TRBJ1-3; tentatively, D is TRBD1 (6 bases). Germline V lookup: CDR1 GTSNPN, CDR2 SVGIG (reference sequence). CDR3 length: 15 amino acids. Between the trimmed V and J ends, which lost 7 bases and 3 bases, there was a span of 19 bases. The CDR3, as DNA: TGTGCCTCCCAAGTGGGGGCGAATTTTGGAAACACCATATATTTT. This codes for CASQVGANFGNTIYF.

The chain has TRBV30 and TRBJ1-5; D is unclear. Trimming pared 0 bases from V and 11 bases from J, leaving 11 bases between. CDR1 GTSNPN and CDR2 SVGIG come from the germline V gene (reference sequence). CDR3 size: 12 residues. This CDR3 is CAWSVKAGAQHF. The CDR3 DNA reads TGTGCCTGGAGTGTAAAGGCAGGCGCCCAGCATTTT.

The CDR3: CAWQWQSNSPLHF. The CDR3 DNA sequence: TGTGCCTGGCAATGGCAGAGCAATTCACCCCTCCACTTT. The chain links TRBV30 to TRBJ1-6; D is undetermined. CDR3 size: 13 residues. In germline, CDR1 is GTSNPN, CDR2 SVGIG (reference sequence). Trimming left V 5 bases short and J 7 bases short, with 12 bases between.

The rearrangement links TRBV6-1 to TRBJ1-2, with a possible D match to TRBD1 (5 bases). Trimming cost V 8 bases and J 7 bases, with 14 bases left between them. There are 12 residues in the CDR3. Per the germline V gene, CDR1 is MNHNS and CDR2 is SASEGT. The CDR3 reads CASGTGVSGYTF. The DNA for the CDR3 is TGTGCCAGCGGTACGGGGGTCAGTGGCTACACCTTC.

This sequence joins TRBV6-5 and TRBJ2-7, with D possibly being TRBD1 (6 bases). The CDR3 sequence is 13 residues long. Germline CDR1 reads MNHEY; CDR2 reads SVGAGI. The V end lost 4 bases, the J end lost 4 bases, and 11 bases lay between the germline ends. The CDR3 region has the DNA TGTGCCAGCAGTTCCGGGACACTTTACGAGCAGTACTTC. Residues: CASSSGTLYEQYF.

This clone showed up just once. The V and J genes are TRBV5-6 and TRBJ2-5; 8 bases agree with TRBD2. The V and J ends lost 4 bases and 5 bases, in that order; junction bases with no gene match: 13. The germline gives CDR1 SGHDT, CDR2 YYEEEE. The CDR3 covers 16 residues. The CDR3 region has the DNA TGTGCCAGCAGCCCCCCACCCATCGGGAGGGTTGAGACCCAGTACTTC. Encoded protein: CASSPPPIGRVETQYF.

The chain employs TRBV29-1 and TRBJ2-5, with TRBD1 as a possible D gene (6 bases). Germline values: CDR1 SQVTM, CDR2 ANQGSEA. This CDR3 spans 11 amino acids. The ends were cut back, 4 bases at V and 5 bases at J, with 8 bases in the middle. The CDR3 region has the DNA TGCAGCGTTGCAGGGGAGGAGACCCAGTACTTC. Encoded protein: CSVAGEETQYF.

This clone was seen more than once but under ten times. V is TRBV19 and J is TRBJ2-3, with 8 bases that match TRBD1. After removal of 3 bases from V and 1 base from J, the junction contained 6 bases not matched to a gene. Germline loops: CDR1 LNHDA, CDR2 SQIVND (reference sequence). The CDR3 is 16 residues long. CDR3 region: CASSISGGLGTDTQYF. In DNA, the CDR3 is TGTGCCAGTAGTATCTCAGGGGGCTTGGGCACAGATACGCAGTATTTT.

The genes are TRBV28 and TRBJ2-1, with D possibly matching TRBD2 (5 bases). The germline V gene encodes CDR1 MDHEN and CDR2 SYDVKM. There are 15 residues in the CDR3. V was clipped by 3 bases and J by 5 bases, with 14 bases between them. The CDR3 is CASSFGLARDNEQFF. As DNA, the CDR3 is TGTGCCAGCAGTTTCGGACTGGCTAGAGACAATGAGCAGTTCTTC.